The rows below give T cell receptor beta chains drawn from one sample of a study of response to subunit inactivated influenza vaccine. Each CDR3 protein is one row after TCRdb ran MiXCR on the RT-PCR reads. The table includes under 550,000 distinct CDR3 sequences, approximately 7.7% detected once. The sequenced sample was PBMCs from blood, obtained around 25 months after vaccination. These receptors were obtained from a man aged 50 to 69 who received an inactivated influenza vaccine. CDR3s include the opening cysteine and the closing phenylalanine or tryptophan. A D gene is named only where the DNA matches it firmly. A row's size may be missing; if present it is once, few, many or a size class.

j_gene: TRBJ2-1; abundance: few; v_gene: TRBV4-2; d_gene: .; CDR3nt: TGTGCCAGCAGCCAAGATCTGGAGGGGGGCCCAATCTTC; CDR3aa: CASSQDLEGGPIF
j_gene: TRBJ2-5; abundance: few; v_gene: TRBV12-3/TRBV12-4; d_gene: TRBD1; CDR3nt: TGTGCCAGCAGCCGGGACAGACTCCAAGAGACCCAGTACTTC; CDR3aa: CASSRDRLQETQYF
j_gene: TRBJ2-5; abundance: .; v_gene: TRBV6-2/TRBV6-3; d_gene: TRBD2; CDR3nt: TGTGCCAGCAGTCACCCGACTAGCGGGAGAAGTGAGACCCAGTACTTC; CDR3aa: CASSHPTSGRSETQYF
j_gene: TRBJ2-3; abundance: few; v_gene: TRBV20-1; d_gene: TRBD2; CDR3nt: TGCAGTGCTAGAGATCAAGCGGGAGTCTCAGATACGCAGTATTTT; CDR3aa: CSARDQAGVSDTQYF
j_gene: TRBJ2-3; abundance: many; v_gene: TRBV20-1; d_gene: TRBD2; CDR3nt: TGCAGTGCTTTTTCCGGGGGGGGCCCCAACACAGATACGCAGTATTTT; CDR3aa: CSAFSGGGPNTDTQYF
j_gene: TRBJ2-5; abundance: few; v_gene: TRBV4-1; d_gene: TRBD2; CDR3nt: TGCGCCAGCAGCCAAGGCCCCACACTAGCGGGGGTAGGGGAGACCCAGTACTTC; CDR3aa: CASSQGPTLAGVGETQYF
j_gene: TRBJ2-3; abundance: .; v_gene: TRBV20-1; d_gene: .; CDR3nt: TGCAGTGCTAGACTACCGGGCCGAAGCACAGATACGCAGTATTTT; CDR3aa: CSARLPGRSTDTQYF
j_gene: TRBJ2-1; abundance: few; v_gene: TRBV28; d_gene: TRBD2; CDR3nt: TGTGCCAGCAGTTCCCCGATTCCTGTGGCCGGGACTAGCGGATATACCAATGAGCAGTTCTTC; CDR3aa: CASSSPIPVAGTSGYTNEQFF
j_gene: TRBJ2-2; abundance: .; v_gene: TRBV20-1; d_gene: TRBD2; CDR3nt: TGCAGTGCTAGAGGACTAGCCGAGAACACCGGGGAGCTGTTTTTT; CDR3aa: CSARGLAENTGELFF
j_gene: TRBJ2-3; abundance: many; v_gene: TRBV11-2; d_gene: TRBD1; CDR3nt: TGTGCCAGCAGAAATAATCAGGGGGCGTGGGATACGCAGTATTTT; CDR3aa: CASRNNQGAWDTQYF
j_gene: TRBJ2-1; abundance: many; v_gene: TRBV25-1; d_gene: .; CDR3nt: TGTGCCAGCAGTCTCCGGGGGATGACTTACAATGAGCAGTTCTTC; CDR3aa: CASSLRGMTYNEQFF
j_gene: TRBJ1-1; abundance: .; v_gene: TRBV20-1; d_gene: .; CDR3nt: TGCAGTGCTAGAGAAAGGGGCCGGGGGTCTGAAGCTTTCTTT; CDR3aa: CSARERGRGSEAFF
j_gene: TRBJ2-7; abundance: many; v_gene: TRBV6-2/TRBV6-3; d_gene: .; CDR3nt: TGTGCCAGCAGTTACCGCCAGCAAATCTACGAGCAGTACTTC; CDR3aa: CASSYRQQIYEQYF
j_gene: TRBJ1-1; abundance: .; v_gene: TRBV5-1; d_gene: TRBD1; CDR3nt: TGCGCCAGCAGCGCAGGGGGCGAGTACACTGAAGCTTTCTTT; CDR3aa: CASSAGGEYTEAFF
j_gene: TRBJ2-3; abundance: many; v_gene: TRBV10-3; d_gene: TRBD1; CDR3nt: TGTGCCATCCGCAGGGGGCCCGACACAGATACGCAGTATTTT; CDR3aa: CAIRRGPDTDTQYF
j_gene: TRBJ1-5; abundance: many; v_gene: TRBV10-3; d_gene: .; CDR3nt: TGTGCCATCAGTGATGTTTTCGGTGGGAGGCAGCCCCAGCATTTT; CDR3aa: CAISDVFGGRQPQHF
j_gene: TRBJ2-1; abundance: .; v_gene: TRBV7-2; d_gene: TRBD2; CDR3nt: TGTGCCAGCAGCGGAGGACTAGTTGGTGACAATGAGCAGTTCTTC; CDR3aa: CASSGGLVGDNEQFF
j_gene: TRBJ2-2; abundance: many; v_gene: TRBV7-8; d_gene: TRBD1; CDR3nt: TGTGCCAGCAGCTCCTCGGACAGGGGGCCGACCGGGGAGCTGTTTTTT; CDR3aa: CASSSSDRGPTGELFF
j_gene: TRBJ1-2; abundance: few; v_gene: TRBV6-2/TRBV6-3; d_gene: .; CDR3nt: TGTGCCGTCGGTCTTTCCTCGGTCGGCTACACCTTC; CDR3aa: CAVGLSSVGYTF
j_gene: TRBJ1-5; abundance: .; v_gene: TRBV5-1; d_gene: TRBD1; CDR3nt: TGCGCCAGCAGCTTCTCAGGGGGTGTGAATCAGCCCCAGCATTTT; CDR3aa: CASSFSGGVNQPQHF
j_gene: TRBJ2-2; abundance: few; v_gene: TRBV24-1; d_gene: TRBD1; CDR3nt: TGTGCCACCAGTGCGGGACAGGGTAGAACCGGGGAGCTGTTTTTT; CDR3aa: CATSAGQGRTGELFF
j_gene: TRBJ2-3; abundance: many; v_gene: TRBV15; d_gene: TRBD2; CDR3nt: TGTGCCACCAGCACGAAAGCGGGAGTGTTGTATTTT; CDR3aa: CATSTKAGVLYF
j_gene: TRBJ2-4; abundance: few; v_gene: TRBV5-1; d_gene: .; CDR3nt: TGCGCCAGCAGCTATTGGGGCAGGGCAGACATTCAGTACTTC; CDR3aa: CASSYWGRADIQYF
j_gene: TRBJ1-1; abundance: many; v_gene: TRBV29-1; d_gene: .; CDR3nt: TGCAGCGTTGAATCTGACTGGGACACTGAAGCTTTCTTT; CDR3aa: CSVESDWDTEAFF
j_gene: TRBJ2-1; abundance: many; v_gene: TRBV25-1; d_gene: .; CDR3nt: TGTGCCAGCCTACCAGGGGATATTTTCAATGAGCAGTTCTTC; CDR3aa: CASLPGDIFNEQFF
j_gene: TRBJ1-5; abundance: many; v_gene: TRBV12-3/TRBV12-4; d_gene: .; CDR3nt: TGTGCCAGCAGTTTTGCAGGGGAAAATCAGCCCCAGCATTTT; CDR3aa: CASSFAGENQPQHF
j_gene: TRBJ1-1; abundance: .; v_gene: TRBV20-1; d_gene: .; CDR3nt: TGCAGTGCTAGAAACATGAACACTGAAGCTTTCTTT; CDR3aa: CSARNMNTEAFF
j_gene: TRBJ2-3; abundance: many; v_gene: TRBV2; d_gene: .; CDR3nt: TGTGCCAGCAGTGAAAACAGCGAGCCAGGAAGAAGTAGCACAGATACGCAGTATTTT; CDR3aa: CASSENSEPGRSSTDTQYF
j_gene: TRBJ2-7; abundance: few; v_gene: TRBV9; d_gene: .; CDR3nt: TGTGCCAGCAGCGCCTCCTCAGTTACCTACGAGCAGTACTTC; CDR3aa: CASSASSVTYEQYF
j_gene: TRBJ2-7; abundance: many; v_gene: TRBV5-1; d_gene: .; CDR3nt: TGCGCCAGCAGCTTTGGGTCCCCCTACGAGCAGTACTTC; CDR3aa: CASSFGSPYEQYF
j_gene: TRBJ2-5; abundance: many; v_gene: TRBV10-3; d_gene: .; CDR3nt: TGTGCCACCGGACAGAAGCAAGAGACCCAGTACTTC; CDR3aa: CATGQKQETQYF
j_gene: TRBJ2-5; abundance: many; v_gene: TRBV18; d_gene: .; CDR3nt: TGTGCCAGCTCACAGCCTGGGCGGGACACCCAAGAGACCCAGTACTTC; CDR3aa: CASSQPGRDTQETQYF
j_gene: TRBJ2-4; abundance: .; v_gene: TRBV6-4; d_gene: .; CDR3nt: TGTGCCAGCAGTGACCCCACAGGGGGGGAATTTACAAGCAAAAACATTCAGTACTTC; CDR3aa: CASSDPTGGEFTSKNIQYF
j_gene: TRBJ2-2; abundance: .; v_gene: TRBV10-3; d_gene: .; CDR3nt: TGTGCCATCAGTGACCAATTAGGGGGAACCGGGGAGCTGTTTTTT; CDR3aa: CAISDQLGGTGELFF
j_gene: TRBJ1-4; abundance: few; v_gene: TRBV20-1; d_gene: TRBD1; CDR3nt: TGCAGTGTAGGGTCTTCGAAGCCGGGACAGGGGGCGAGGACTAATGAAAAACTGTTTTTT; CDR3aa: CSVGSSKPGQGARTNEKLFF
j_gene: TRBJ2-3; abundance: few; v_gene: TRBV15; d_gene: .; CDR3nt: TGTGCCACCAGCAGAGATCTAACGGACATCACAGATACGCAGTATTTT; CDR3aa: CATSRDLTDITDTQYF
j_gene: TRBJ2-1; abundance: .; v_gene: TRBV10-3; d_gene: .; CDR3nt: TGTGCCAGTCGAGCGGGTGACTCCTACAATGAGCAGTTCTTC; CDR3aa: CASRAGDSYNEQFF
j_gene: TRBJ2-1; abundance: many; v_gene: TRBV24-1; d_gene: .; CDR3nt: TGTGCCACCAGTGATTTTAGTGGGGATGAGCAGTTCTTC; CDR3aa: CATSDFSGDEQFF
j_gene: TRBJ2-1; abundance: .; v_gene: TRBV11-2; d_gene: .; CDR3nt: TGTGCCTGCAGCTTAGACCGGGGGCCCTACAATGAGCAGTTCTTC; CDR3aa: CACSLDRGPYNEQFF
j_gene: TRBJ1-2; abundance: many; v_gene: TRBV15; d_gene: .; CDR3nt: TGTGCCACCAGCAGACGGGTTGAGCGTAACTATGGCTACACCTTC; CDR3aa: CATSRRVERNYGYTF
j_gene: TRBJ2-2; abundance: few; v_gene: TRBV5-5; d_gene: TRBD2; CDR3nt: TGTGCCAGCAGCATAAGGACTAGCGGGAGCACCGGGGAGCTGTTTTTT; CDR3aa: CASSIRTSGSTGELFF
j_gene: TRBJ1-6; abundance: many; v_gene: TRBV5-1; d_gene: TRBD1; CDR3nt: TGCGCCAGCAGCTCGGGACAGGTCAACAATTCACCCCTCCACTTT; CDR3aa: CASSSGQVNNSPLHF
j_gene: TRBJ2-7; abundance: few; v_gene: TRBV6-1; d_gene: TRBD2; CDR3nt: TGTGCCAGCAGAGCCGTGTTGGGAGGGCCCGAGCAGTACTTC; CDR3aa: CASRAVLGGPEQYF
j_gene: TRBJ1-1; abundance: .; v_gene: TRBV11-2; d_gene: .; CDR3nt: TGTGCCAGCAGCACGGGGTTAGGTGGTTTCTTT; CDR3aa: CASSTGLGGFF
j_gene: TRBJ2-7; abundance: few; v_gene: TRBV4-3; d_gene: TRBD1; CDR3nt: TGCGCCAGCAGCCAAGATCTTCGGACAGGGGGCTACGAGCAGTACTTC; CDR3aa: CASSQDLRTGGYEQYF
j_gene: TRBJ1-2; abundance: few; v_gene: TRBV7-2; d_gene: TRBD1; CDR3nt: TGTGCCAGCAGCCAAGAACCTGGGACAGGGAAATATGGCTACACCTTC; CDR3aa: CASSQEPGTGKYGYTF
j_gene: TRBJ2-6; abundance: many; v_gene: TRBV29-1; d_gene: .; CDR3nt: TGCAGCGCTGACTTTACGGCCAACGTCCTGACTTTC; CDR3aa: CSADFTANVLTF
j_gene: TRBJ2-7; abundance: .; v_gene: TRBV6-2/TRBV6-3; d_gene: TRBD1; CDR3nt: TGTGCCAGCAGTGCAACCGGGACAGGGGTGTTCTACGAGCAGTACTTC; CDR3aa: CASSATGTGVFYEQYF
j_gene: TRBJ2-7; abundance: .; v_gene: TRBV20-1; d_gene: .; CDR3nt: TGCAGTGCCTGGACACCGAGCTCCTACGAGCAGTACTTC; CDR3aa: CSAWTPSSYEQYF
j_gene: TRBJ2-1; abundance: .; v_gene: TRBV5-1; d_gene: TRBD2; CDR3nt: TGCGCCAGCAGCGGCGGGGGAACTTACAATGAGCAGTTCTTC; CDR3aa: CASSGGGTYNEQFF
j_gene: TRBJ2-5; abundance: many; v_gene: TRBV12-3/TRBV12-4; d_gene: .; CDR3nt: TGTGCCAGCACCCTAGAAGAGACCCAGTACTTC; CDR3aa: CASTLEETQYF
j_gene: TRBJ2-2; abundance: few; v_gene: TRBV15; d_gene: .; CDR3nt: TGTGCCACCAATGCCGGACAGACAAACACCGGGGAGCTGTTTTTT; CDR3aa: CATNAGQTNTGELFF
j_gene: TRBJ2-3; abundance: .; v_gene: TRBV10-1; d_gene: .; CDR3nt: TGCGCCAGCAGTCAAAAAAGTACTGGCACAGATACGCAGTATTTT; CDR3aa: CASSQKSTGTDTQYF
j_gene: TRBJ2-7; abundance: .; v_gene: TRBV29-1; d_gene: .; CDR3nt: TGCAGCGTGGAAACAGGGACTACCTACGAGCAGTACTTC; CDR3aa: CSVETGTTYEQYF
j_gene: TRBJ1-4; abundance: few; v_gene: TRBV5-1; d_gene: .; CDR3nt: TGCGCCAGCAGCTTGTCACAAGGGGGGAATACGAATGAAAAACTGTTTTTT; CDR3aa: CASSLSQGGNTNEKLFF
j_gene: TRBJ1-1; abundance: many; v_gene: TRBV29-1; d_gene: .; CDR3nt: TGCAGCGTCCTAATACAGGCCGCGATGGCTGAAGCTTTCTTT; CDR3aa: CSVLIQAAMAEAFF
j_gene: TRBJ1-2; abundance: .; v_gene: TRBV11-2; d_gene: .; CDR3nt: TGTGCCAGCAGCTTAGATCAGGTCACGGGTTCCGGCTACACCTTC; CDR3aa: CASSLDQVTGSGYTF
j_gene: TRBJ2-1; abundance: many; v_gene: TRBV9; d_gene: .; CDR3nt: TGTGCCAGCAGCGTAGCCCCCGGAAATGAGCAGTTCTTC; CDR3aa: CASSVAPGNEQFF
j_gene: TRBJ2-7; abundance: .; v_gene: TRBV20-1; d_gene: TRBD2; CDR3nt: TGCAGTGCTAGAGATTCGAGGACTAGCGGGGCAGCACTCTACGAGCAGTACTTC; CDR3aa: CSARDSRTSGAALYEQYF